Shown below are 26 T cell receptor beta chains from a single sample sequenced in a study of siplizumab effects on memory and regulatory T cells (dated by TCRdb to 2018 to 2020). Libraries were constructed by the immunoSEQ multiplex PCR assay. Entries here come from immuneACCESS through TCRdb and include only in-frame sequences with V and J called. Some clones fail to appear in such tables; in the studies checked, an unresolved V gene covers under half of the shortfall, and the cause of the remainder is unknown. The sample table records approximately 50,000 clones; 93% of these occur just once. The ten top clones hold approximately 17% of the sample. The sample comprised CD8+ T cells sorted from blood. The receptors stem from a human donor in good health.

The J gene is TRBJ2-7, the V gene TRBV27, with D possibly TRBD1 on 6 matching bases. CDR3 length equals 14 residues. CDR1 is MNHEY, CDR2 SMNVEV, per germline (reference sequence). Trimming left V 3 bases short and J 0 bases short, with 9 bases between. The CDR3 DNA reads as TGTGCCAGCAGTTTTCAGGGGAGCTCCTACGAGCAGTACTTC. Translated, it gives CASSFQGSSYEQYF.

This clone is a singleton in its sample. The chain recombines TRBV18 with TRBJ2-3, with TRBD1 matching over 7 bases. The germline V gene has CDR1 KGHSH and CDR2 LQKENI. The length of the CDR3 is 15 residues. The V and J ends lost 0 bases and 11 bases, in that order; junction bases with no gene match: 11. Here the CDR3 reads CASSPPGQIIIRQYF. CDR3 DNA: TGTGCCAGCTCACCACCGGGACAGATTATCATCCGGCAGTATTTT.

This clone has a single count. The V call is TRBV6-5, the J call TRBJ1-6; D gene unclear. Germline CDR1 MNHEY, CDR2 SVGAGI. This CDR3 is built from 14 residues. V lost 2 bases and J 5 bases, leaving 7 bases between the germline ends. The CDR3 is CASSYREDNSPLHF. Written as DNA, the CDR3 is TGTGCCAGCAGTTACAGAGAGGATAATTCACCCCTCCACTTT.

V gene TRBV25-1 combines with J gene TRBJ1-1, with 12 positions matching TRBD1. V trimming: 3 bases; J trimming: 5 bases; junction bases outside the gene matches: 10. The CDR3 loop spans 17 amino acids. CDR1 is MGHDK, CDR2 SYGVNS, per germline. CDR3 amino acids: CASSDVGTGGAWTEAFF. In nucleotides, the CDR3 is TGTGCCAGCAGTGATGTAGGGACAGGGGGCGCTTGGACTGAAGCTTTCTTT.

This chain connects TRBV15 to TRBJ2-7; D perhaps matches TRBD2 (6 bases). Trimming shortened V by 8 bases and J by 0 bases, and 26 bases separated the two germline ends. The germline gives CDR1 LNHNV, CDR2 YYDKDF (reference sequence). The CDR3 totals 18 residues. For the CDR3, the DNA is TGTGCCACCTCGGAGAGCGTCAAATCCGGACTAAGCTCCTACGAGCAGTACTTC. As protein: CATSESVKSGLSSYEQYF.

This clone is a singleton in its sample. The chain has TRBV11-3 and TRBJ2-2; no clear D gene. The CDR3 is made up of 13 amino acids. Per germline, CDR1 SGHNT and CDR2 YENEEA. Trimming left V 5 bases short and J 5 bases short, with 9 bases between. The CDR3: CASSTLRTGELFF. The CDR3 coding sequence is TGTGCCAGCAGCACCCTAAGAACCGGGGAGCTGTTTTTT.

The chain couples TRBV7-9 to TRBJ1-2; a possible D gene is TRBD1 (6 bases). CDR1 SEHNR and CDR2 FQNEAQ come from the germline V gene (reference sequence). This CDR3 is 15 amino acids long. V dropped 4 bases and J dropped 4 bases, with 16 bases sitting between them. CDR3 DNA: TGTGCCAGCAGCTCGCTGCGGAGGGGGTTCTATGGCTACACCTTC. Its translation: CASSSLRRGFYGYTF.

The genes are TRBV27 and TRBJ1-1; tentative D call: TRBD1 (5 bases). Germline V lookup: CDR1 MNHEY, CDR2 SMNVEV (reference sequence). The CDR3 is 15 residues long. V was trimmed by 1 base and J by 1 base, leaving 10 bases between them. The CDR3 protein is CASSLLGDPNTEAFF. CDR3 sequence (DNA): TGTGCCAGCAGTTTATTAGGGGACCCGAACACTGAAGCTTTCTTT.

The chain employs TRBV15 and TRBJ1-2, with D maybe TRBD1 (6 bases). Germline lookup yields CDR1 LNHNV and CDR2 YYDKDF (reference sequence). V lost 4 bases and J 2 bases, leaving 17 bases between the germline ends. This CDR3 region has 16 residues. The CDR3 DNA follows: TGTGCCACCAGCAATAGACAGGAGTGGTTAAACTATGGCTACACCTTC. It is translated as CATSNRQEWLNYGYTF.

The genes are TRBV4-2 and TRBJ1-6; D ambiguous. V was clipped by 1 base and J by 0 bases, with 10 bases between them. The CDR3 extends over 17 amino acids. Looked up from germline, CDR1 is LGHNA and CDR2 is YNFKEQ. The CDR3 DNA is TGTGCCAGCAGCCAAGTGGAGGCGAGCTCCTATAATTCACCCCTCCACTTT. Translation: CASSQVEASSYNSPLHF.

This sequence joins TRBV9 and TRBJ2-3; 8 nucleotides agree with TRBD2. There are 13 residues in the CDR3. V trimming: 5 bases; J trimming: 6 bases; junction bases outside the gene matches: 5. The germline V gene encodes CDR1 SGDLS and CDR2 YYNGEE. CDR3 residues: CASSREGSDTQYF. CDR3 sequence (DNA): TGTGCCAGCAGTCGGGAGGGGTCCGATACGCAGTATTTT.

V gene TRBV7-9 combines with J gene TRBJ1-5; possibly TRBD1 for D (5 bases). With 1 base removed from V and 5 bases from J, the gap between germline ends came to 9 bases. There are 14 residues in the CDR3. Germline CDR1 SEHNR, CDR2 FQNEAQ (reference sequence). The CDR3 region has the DNA TGTGCCAGCAGCTTAGGGGGGGAGCATCAGCCCCAGCATTTT. Translated: CASSLGGEHQPQHF.

The chain joins TRBV27 to TRBJ2-2; the D gene is possibly TRBD2 (5 bases). V was trimmed by 5 bases and J by 5 bases, leaving 9 bases between them. Germline assignment: CDR1 MNHEY and CDR2 SMNVEV (reference sequence). The CDR3 consists of 13 residues. CDR3 protein: CASSTGETGELFF. The CDR3 DNA sequence: TGTGCCAGCAGTACCGGGGAGACCGGGGAGCTGTTTTTT.

In its sample, this clone ranks as medium-sized. The rearrangement joins TRBV11-3 to TRBJ2-3; D not resolved. The length of the CDR3 is 13 residues. Per the germline V gene, CDR1 is SGHNT and CDR2 is YENEEA. The V end was cut by 5 bases, the J end by 2 bases, with 8 bases between. Written as DNA, the CDR3 is TGTGCCAGCAGCGCCTTTAACACAGATACGCAGTATTTT. The encoded protein is CASSAFNTDTQYF.

CDR3 coding DNA: TGCGCCAGCAGCCAGATCCGGGGGGAATATGGCTACACCTTC. Protein: CASSQIRGEYGYTF. The rearrangement uses TRBV4-1 and TRBJ1-2; maybe TRBD1 (5 bases). V dropped 3 bases and J dropped 5 bases, with 13 bases sitting between them. This CDR3 region has 14 residues. The germline CDR1 and CDR2 sequences are MGHRA and YSYEKL.

This clone was seen just once. The chain couples TRBV9 to TRBJ2-7; TRBD2 is a possible D gene (6 bases). The CDR3 is made up of 11 amino acids. The germline gives CDR1 SGDLS, CDR2 YYNGEE. The V end was cut by 3 bases, the J end by 7 bases, with 8 bases between. The CDR3 loop reads CASSAGREQYF. The CDR3 bases are TGTGCCAGCAGCGCAGGGAGGGAGCAGTACTTC.

The genes are TRBV19 and TRBJ1-5; D unresolved. V lost 3 bases and J lost 5, with 8 bases in between. The CDR3 has 13 amino acids. Germline V lookup: CDR1 LNHDA, CDR2 SQIVND (reference sequence). CDR3 bases: TGTGCCAGTAGTATGCCCGAGGATCAGCCCCAGCATTTT. Protein product: CASSMPEDQPQHF.

The CDR3, as DNA: TGTGCCAGCAGCTTTCCAGCGGGATACGAGCAGTACTTC. This encodes CASSFPAGYEQYF. The V call is TRBV7-2, the J call TRBJ2-7, with 7 bases aligning to TRBD2. Trimming cost V 3 bases and J 4 bases; bases outside gene matches: 3. CDR1 and CDR2 from the germline V gene are SGHTA and FQGNSA. The length of the CDR3 is 13 residues.

V gene TRBV19 combines with J gene TRBJ2-3; D remains unclear. This CDR3 is 16 amino acids long. Trimming removed 1 base at V and 5 bases at J, with 16 bases between. Germline values: CDR1 LNHDA, CDR2 SQIVND (reference sequence). CDR3 amino acids: CASSIGRLSVGDTQYF. In nucleotides, the CDR3 is TGTGCCAGTAGTATAGGTCGGCTTTCCGTAGGAGATACGCAGTATTTT.

The V call is TRBV9, the J call TRBJ2-1; D gene uncertain. CDR1 and CDR2 from the germline V gene are SGDLS and YYNGEE. V lost 0 bases, J lost 5 bases, and 6 bases lay in between. The CDR3 extends over 13 amino acids. The CDR3 loop reads CASSVGRHNEQFF. The CDR3 DNA follows: TGTGCCAGCAGCGTAGGTAGACACAATGAGCAGTTCTTC.

The CDR3 DNA is TGTGCCAGCAGCCAATTTCAAGGCGAGCAGTACTTC. Translating it yields CASSQFQGEQYF. The V call is TRBV4-2, the J call TRBJ2-7; D is ambiguous. V was trimmed by 2 bases and J by 6 bases, leaving 8 bases between them. Per the germline V gene, CDR1 is LGHNA and CDR2 is YNFKEQ. The CDR3 has 12 amino acids.

The chain joins TRBV11-2 to TRBJ2-7, with 9 nucleotides matching TRBD1. Germline V CDR1 and CDR2: SGHAT, FQNNGV. The V gene end was trimmed by 2 bases and the J gene end by 5 bases; junction bases not matched to a gene: 10. The CDR3 runs 16 residues. The CDR3 nucleotides read TGTGCCAGCAGCTTAAGTGAGGGACAGGGTTACGACGAGCAGTACTTC. Encoded protein: CASSLSEGQGYDEQYF.

J is TRBJ1-1 and V is TRBV5-1, with D possibly being TRBD1 (6 bases). The V gene's germline CDR1 is SGHRS and CDR2 YFSETQ. Trimming removed 3 bases at V and 7 bases at J, with 22 bases between. The CDR3 totals 16 residues. In DNA, the CDR3 is TGCGCCAGCAGCTGGGACTCCACTCGGAAGGGGGGTGAAGCTTTCTTT. This sequence encodes CASSWDSTRKGGEAFF.

This clone was recorded only once. The V and J genes are TRBV4-1 and TRBJ2-3, with 8 bases identical to TRBD2. J lost 2 bases, V lost 3 bases, and 7 bases had no gene match. The CDR3 has 16 residues. CDR1 is MGHRA and CDR2 is YSYEKL in the germline V gene. CDR3 bases: TGCGCCAGCAGCCAGGGAGGACTAGCCCTCACAGATACGCAGTATTTT. Residues: CASSQGGLALTDTQYF.

The count of this clone is one. The chain joins TRBV9 to TRBJ2-2; no clear D. Germline loops: CDR1 SGDLS, CDR2 YYNGEE. The CDR3 consists of 15 residues. The ends were cut back, 4 bases at V and 2 bases at J, with 12 bases in the middle. The CDR3 nucleotides are TGTGCCAGCAGCTCAGACCAACCTAACACCGGGGAGCTGTTTTTT. Translation: CASSSDQPNTGELFF.

The chain couples TRBV6-5 to TRBJ2-5; a weak D match, TRBD2 (7 bases). The germline V and J ends were trimmed by 3 bases and 5 bases, with 16 bases remaining between them. This CDR3 contains 15 residues. Germline V gives CDR1 MNHEY, CDR2 SVGAGI. This CDR3 reads CASSYPGGVRETQYF. DNA for the CDR3: TGTGCCAGCAGTTATCCGGGGGGCGTCCGGGAGACCCAGTACTTC.